Listed below are T cell receptor beta chains from one sample, sequenced in a study of beta chain features in type 1 diabetes. Some clones are missing from TCRdb's copy, which holds only in-frame ones; the method was immunoSEQ multiplex PCR. The sample records a few hundred thousand clones, 10% to 15% being singletons. The material sequenced was naive CD4+ T cells from blood. These receptors all come from a young woman with type 1 diabetes. The CDR3 runs from the conserved cysteine through the conserved F or W. D genes are given only for firm matches. Only some rows state a clone size, as once, few, many or a class for expanded clones.

TRBV9	-	TRBJ2-5	few	TGTGCCAGCAGTCGGCGGAGCGAGGAGACCCAGTACTTC	CASSRRSEETQYF
TRBV5-1	-	TRBJ2-7	-	TGCGCCAGCAGCTTGTCCGGGGAGAGCTACGAGCAGTACTTC	CASSLSGESYEQYF
TRBV5-1	-	TRBJ2-2	-	TGCGCCAGCAGCTTGGCAGGTCCTAACACCGGGGAGCTGTTTTTT	CASSLAGPNTGELFF
TRBV7-9	TRBD1	TRBJ2-3	-	TGTGCCAGCAGCTTACAGGGGGGCACAGATACGCAGTATTTT	CASSLQGGTDTQYF
TRBV9	-	TRBJ2-2	few	TGTGCCAGCAGCGTAGCAGGGATCGGGGAGCTGTTTTTT	CASSVAGIGELFF
TRBV29-1	-	TRBJ1-1	few	TGCAGCGTCGCACCAACTAACACTGAAGCTTTCTTT	CSVAPTNTEAFF
TRBV10-3	TRBD1	TRBJ1-1	few	TGTGCCATCAGGCCCGCGGACAGGTCGAACACTGAAGCTTTCTTT	CAIRPADRSNTEAFF
TRBV11-2	TRBD2	TRBJ2-1	-	TGTGCCAGCAGCTTAACAAGCGGGGTCTCCTACAATGAGCAGTTCTTC	CASSLTSGVSYNEQFF
TRBV7-8	TRBD2	TRBJ2-3	-	TGTGCCAGCAGCGCTGGACTAGCGGGCAGCACAGATACGCAGTATTTT	CASSAGLAGSTDTQYF
TRBV7-3	TRBD2	TRBJ2-3	few	TGTGCCAGTGGCAGCGGGAGATCAGATACGCAGTATTTT	CASGSGRSDTQYF
TRBV29-1	-	TRBJ1-1	few	TGCAGCGTTGATTTGGGAGGGGGGCTTGAAGCTTTCTTT	CSVDLGGGLEAFF
TRBV4-3	-	TRBJ1-4	-	TGCGCCAGCAGCCAAGATATGCGTTCTAATGAAAAACTGTTTTTT	CASSQDMRSNEKLFF
TRBV18	-	TRBJ1-3	-	TGTGCCAGCTCACCACCGGGCACGTTGTGGATGACTGGAAACACCATATATTTT	CASSPPGTLWMTGNTIYF
TRBV4-3	TRBD2	TRBJ2-2	few	TGCGCCAGCAGCCCAGGGACTAGCGGGAGGGGGGTGGCCGGGGAGCTGTTTTTT	CASSPGTSGRGVAGELFF
TRBV21-1	-	TRBJ2-1	few	TGTGCCAGATGGGGGTTCAGCGGGGGCTGCAATGAGCAGTTCTTC	CARWGFSGGCNEQFF
TRBV30	TRBD2	TRBJ2-1	-	TGTGCCTGGAGTAGGGAGGGAGGGTACAATGAGCAGTTCTTC	CAWSREGGYNEQFF
TRBV9	-	TRBJ2-2	-	TGTGCCAGCAGCGTCAGTAGCGTGGGGACCGGGGAGCTGTTTTTT	CASSVSSVGTGELFF
TRBV19	-	TRBJ1-2	-	TGTGCCAGTAGTAGCGGGGGTGGCTACACCTTC	CASSSGGGYTF
TRBV18	-	TRBJ1-5	-	TGTGCCAGCTCACCAGGGAGTAATCAGCCCCAGCATTTT	CASSPGSNQPQHF
TRBV6-5	-	TRBJ1-1	-	TGTGCCAGCAGCACAGGGTTCACTGAAGCTTTCTTT	CASSTGFTEAFF
TRBV30	TRBD2	TRBJ2-7	-	TGTGCCTGGAACCGCGGGACTAGCGGGAGCGAGCAGTACTTC	CAWNRGTSGSEQYF
TRBV18	-	TRBJ2-3	-	TGTGCCAGCTCACCACGGCCCACAGATACGCAGTATTTT	CASSPRPTDTQYF
TRBV7-2	TRBD2	TRBJ2-7	-	TGTGCCAGCAGCCCTAGCGGGAGTCTCGACGAGCAGTACTTC	CASSPSGSLDEQYF
TRBV28	TRBD1	TRBJ1-4	-	TGTGCCAGGATTCGGGACAGGGGGCATGAAAAACTGTTTTTT	CARIRDRGHEKLFF
TRBV21-1	-	TRBJ1-1	few	TGTGCCAGCAGCACCCGACAGGGGAACACTGAAGCTTTCTTT	CASSTRQGNTEAFF
TRBV29-1	-	TRBJ2-7	-	TGCAGCGTTGAAGCAGGTGCGGGGGCGCGCGAGCAGTACTTC	CSVEAGAGAREQYF
TRBV5-1	TRBD1	TRBJ2-5	few	TGCGCCAGCAGCAGGACAGGACTCCAAGAGACCCAGTACTTC	CASSRTGLQETQYF
TRBV5-1	TRBD1	TRBJ2-7	few	TGCGCCAGCAGCCCAGCTGGGACAGTAACCTACGAGCAGTACTTC	CASSPAGTVTYEQYF
TRBV7-2	TRBD2	TRBJ2-5	few	TGTGCCAGCAGCTTAGTGGGATCGGGGGGGCAAGAGACCCAGTACTTC	CASSLVGSGGQETQYF
TRBV7-6	-	TRBJ1-3	-	TGTGCCAGCAGCTTTGACAGTTTCGGAAACACCATATATTTT	CASSFDSFGNTIYF
TRBV7-2	TRBD2	TRBJ2-3	-	TGTGCCAGCAGCTTTCTAGCGGGAGGGCCAGATACGCAGTATTTT	CASSFLAGGPDTQYF
TRBV5-4	TRBD2	TRBJ2-1	few	TGTGCCAGCAGCACGGGACTAGCGGGGGGGTCGGGGGCCGGCAATGAGCAGTTCTTC	CASSTGLAGGSGAGNEQFF
TRBV9	-	TRBJ1-5	-	TGTGCCAGCAGCCCCGGACGTTTCGGGGATCAGCCCCAGCATTTT	CASSPGRFGDQPQHF
TRBV25-1	TRBD1	TRBJ1-2	few	TGTGCCAGCAGTGCCCAGGGGGCAGGAAGCTATGGCTACACCTTC	CASSAQGAGSYGYTF
TRBV7-9	TRBD1	TRBJ1-2	-	TGTGCCAGCAGCCACTGGGGCAGGGGGCGCGCGGTGGGCTATGGCTACACCTTC	CASSHWGRGRAVGYGYTF
TRBV4-3	-	TRBJ1-2	few	TGCGCCAGCAGCCGTACGGGGGAGGTCTATGGCTACACCTTC	CASSRTGEVYGYTF
TRBV7-2	-	TRBJ2-1	few	TGTGCCAGCAGCTCTAGTACAGGGACCAATGAGCAGTTCTTC	CASSSSTGTNEQFF
TRBV10-3	-	TRBJ1-5	-	TGTGCCATCAGTGAGACAGGGTATAGCAATCAGCCCCAGCATTTT	CAISETGYSNQPQHF
TRBV7-9	-	TRBJ1-2	few	TGTGCCAGCAGCTTAGTCCGGGAGAACTATGGCTACACCTTC	CASSLVRENYGYTF
TRBV21-1	-	TRBJ2-1	-	TGTGCCAGCAGCCTTACTAGCGAATCGGACAATGAGCAGTTCTTC	CASSLTSESDNEQFF
TRBV11-3	-	TRBJ2-1	-	TGTGCCAGCAGCTCCGACAATGAGCAGTTCTTC	CASSSDNEQFF